This TCR beta chain appears in the sequencing data of a study of shared clonotypes between healthy human individuals. On this clone itself: The antigen remains unidentified.

Germline V gives CDR1 MDHEN, CDR2 SYDVKM. V was trimmed by 3 bases and J by 1 base, leaving 13 bases between them. This CDR3 is 15 amino acids long. Genomic DNA per cell subset filled all wells of several immunoSEQ plates. TCRdb's table, derived via immunoSEQ multiplex PCR, lists solely in-frame clones and lacks some. The sample records a few hundred thousand clones, 90% to 97% being singletons. General study points: Generation probabilities were higher for clonotypes shared across all four sorted-subset donors than for unshared ones. Across four donors, naive CD4 shared 4.5% to 6%, naive CD8 more than 3%, memory CD4 2.3%, memory CD8 0.4% to 0.5%. Memory subsets generally showed lower estimated richness than naive subsets.

The chain employs TRBV28 and TRBJ2-7; a weak D match, TRBD1 (6 bases). What was sequenced was memory CD8+ T cells sorted from blood. As to subset: CD45RO+ cells pooled with CCR7-negative TemRA cells. The receptor was derived from a man between 25 and 39 years old in good health. The CDR3 DNA reads as TGTGCCAGCAGTTTTATAGCTCAGGGGTCCTACGAGCAGTACTTC. It translates to CASSFIAQGSYEQYF. Full variable domain (missing parts from reference TRBV28 and TRBJ2-7): DVKVTQSSRYLVKRTGEKVFLECVQDMDHENMFWYRQDPGLGLRLIYFSYDVKMKEKGDIPEGYSVSREKKERFSLILESASTNQTSMYLCASSFIAQGSYEQYFGPGTRLTVT.